Below, 12 T cell receptor beta chains from the same sample are listed, as sequenced in a study of T cell repertoires in cytomegalovirus infection. TCRdb passed the reads through MiXCR, listing each CDR3 protein once. Of fewer than 30,000 distinct CDR3 sequences in the sample, under 20% were seen once. These receptors are not linked to any known antigen. Sequenced here: CD8+ T cells from cultured PBMCs, sampled from culture after CMV antigen stimulation. The receptors derive from a human donor in good health (CMV status not recorded). Some clones in this sample may be carry-over from other donors' samples.

This rearrangement joins TRBV7-8 to TRBJ2-3; 8 bases fit TRBD1. From germline, CDR1 is SGHVS and CDR2 FQNEAQ. The V segment lost 5 bases and the J segment 3 bases; nucleotides outside the gene matches: 7. The CDR3 has 15 residues. CDR3 residues: CASSLGQAVTDTQYF. In nucleotides, the CDR3 is TGTGCCAGCAGCCTGGGACAGGCAGTGACAGATACGCAGTATTTT.

This chain connects TRBV7-2 to TRBJ2-5; 7 bases align to TRBD1. V was pared by 5 bases and J by 0 bases, with 6 bases of the junction left unmatched. Germline lookup yields CDR1 SGHTA and CDR2 FQGNSA. The CDR3 runs to 15 residues. Here the CDR3 DNA reads TGTGCCAGCAGCAAGGGACAGCTGTACCAAGAGACCCAGTACTTC. This sequence encodes CASSKGQLYQETQYF.

The sample holds a few counts of this clonotype. This chain links TRBV4-3 with TRBJ2-7; no firm D call. CDR3 size: 15 residues. V lost 1 base to trimming and J lost 3 bases, with 13 bases between them. Germline V lookup: CDR1 LGHNA, CDR2 YSLEER. The CDR3 is CASSQASTGYYEQYF. The CDR3 DNA is TGCGCCAGCAGCCAAGCATCAACTGGGTACTACGAGCAGTACTTC.

This clonotype has a count of ten or more. This chain uses TRBV12-3 or TRBV12-4 with TRBJ2-5; TRBD2 matches 16 bases. V shed 6 bases, J shed 5 bases, and the junction held 15 bases outside the gene matches. The CDR3 runs 19 residues. CDR3 sequence (DNA): TGTGCCAGCAGCTCCGGGACTAGCGGGGGGGATGGTGGTGAGGAGACCCAGTACTTC. It encodes CASSSGTSGGDGGEETQYF.

This chain joins TRBV7-3 and TRBJ1-2, with 7 nucleotides matching TRBD1. Germline CDR1 and CDR2: SGHTA and FQGTGA. The CDR3 runs 13 residues. The V gene end was trimmed by 5 bases and the J gene end by 3 bases; junction bases not matched to a gene: 3. The CDR3: CASSLGTDYGYTF. In nucleotides, the CDR3 is TGTGCCAGCAGCCTAGGGACAGACTATGGCTACACCTTC.

The chain has TRBV11-2 and TRBJ2-5; TRBD2 agrees at 9 bases. The CDR3 totals 16 residues. V gave up 1 base and J gave up 4 bases; unmatched junction bases: 7. CDR1 is SGHAT, CDR2 FQNNGV, per germline. The CDR3, as DNA: TGTGCCAGCAGCTTAGTAAGAGCGGGGGGTGGAGAGACCCAGTACTTC. Translated, it gives CASSLVRAGGGETQYF.

This clonotype was found many times. The chain links TRBV6-2 or TRBV6-3 to TRBJ1-1, with D perhaps TRBD1 (5 bases). In germline, CDR1 is MNHEY, CDR2 SVGEGT. The length of the CDR3 is 15 residues. V was clipped by 7 bases and J by 1 base, with 16 bases between them. CDR3 DNA sequence: TGTGCCAGCAATCCCCCGGGGCAGAAGAACACTGAAGCTTTCTTT. Its protein product is CASNPPGQKNTEAFF.

This rearrangement joins TRBV28 to TRBJ2-3, with 7 bases fitting TRBD1. The germline CDR1 and CDR2 sequences are MDHEN and SYDVKM. After removal of 3 bases from V and 1 base from J, the junction contained 13 bases not matched to a gene. This CDR3 spans 18 amino acids. The CDR3 sequence is CASSFQPSRGLGTDTQYF. The CDR3 DNA reads TGTGCCAGCAGTTTCCAGCCTAGCAGGGGGTTAGGCACAGATACGCAGTATTTT.

The chain carries TRBV7-2 and TRBJ1-1; perhaps TRBD1 as D (5 bases). CDR1 and CDR2 (germline): SGHTA, FQGNSA. V lost 1 base and J lost 3, with 12 bases in between. CDR3 size: 15 residues. The CDR3 spells CASSLVGARDTEAFF. CDR3 DNA sequence: TGTGCCAGCAGCTTAGTTGGGGCGCGTGACACTGAAGCTTTCTTT.

The chain links TRBV28 to TRBJ1-4; 8 positions match TRBD1. V lost 6 bases, J lost 8 bases, and 8 bases stayed unmatched. The germline gives CDR1 MDHEN, CDR2 SYDVKM. The CDR3 totals 14 residues. CDR3 region: CASSPTGAREKLFF. Here the CDR3 DNA reads TGTGCCAGCAGCCCGACAGGGGCTCGCGAAAAACTGTTTTTT.

This sequence joins TRBV27 and TRBJ2-1; perhaps TRBD1 as D (6 bases). The CDR3 length is 12 residues. The germline V gene encodes CDR1 MNHEY and CDR2 SMNVEV (reference sequence). Trimming took 6 bases from V and 6 from J, leaving 9 bases between them. The CDR3 protein is CASRTGFNEQFF. CDR3 sequence (DNA): TGTGCCAGCAGAACAGGGTTCAATGAGCAGTTCTTC.

This clonotype has a handful of counts. The CDR3 loop reads CASTVTGENTEAFF. The CDR3 DNA reads as TGTGCCAGCACCGTGACAGGGGAGAACACTGAAGCTTTCTTT. The J gene is TRBJ1-1, the V gene TRBV6-6; 8 bases map to TRBD1. The CDR3 extends over 14 amino acids. The V gene's germline CDR1 is MNHNY and CDR2 SVGAGI (reference sequence). V trimming: 7 bases; J trimming: 1 base; junction bases outside the gene matches: 5.